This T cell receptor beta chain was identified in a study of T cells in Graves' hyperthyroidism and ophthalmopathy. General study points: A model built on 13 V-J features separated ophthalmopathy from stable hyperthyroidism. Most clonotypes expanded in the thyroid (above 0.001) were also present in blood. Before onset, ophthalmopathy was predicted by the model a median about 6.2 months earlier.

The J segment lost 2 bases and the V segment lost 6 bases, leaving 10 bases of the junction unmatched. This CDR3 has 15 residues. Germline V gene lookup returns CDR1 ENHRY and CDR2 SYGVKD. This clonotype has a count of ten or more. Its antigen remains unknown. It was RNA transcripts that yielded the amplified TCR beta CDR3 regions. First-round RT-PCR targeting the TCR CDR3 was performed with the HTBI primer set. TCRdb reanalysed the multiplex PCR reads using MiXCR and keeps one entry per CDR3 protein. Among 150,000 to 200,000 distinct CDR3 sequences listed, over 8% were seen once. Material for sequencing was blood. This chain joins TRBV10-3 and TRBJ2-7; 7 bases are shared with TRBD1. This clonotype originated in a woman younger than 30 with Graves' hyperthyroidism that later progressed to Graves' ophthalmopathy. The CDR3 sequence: CAISPRGQSTYEQYF. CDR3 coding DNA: TGTGCCATCAGCCCCCGGGGACAGTCTACCTACGAGCAGTACTTC.